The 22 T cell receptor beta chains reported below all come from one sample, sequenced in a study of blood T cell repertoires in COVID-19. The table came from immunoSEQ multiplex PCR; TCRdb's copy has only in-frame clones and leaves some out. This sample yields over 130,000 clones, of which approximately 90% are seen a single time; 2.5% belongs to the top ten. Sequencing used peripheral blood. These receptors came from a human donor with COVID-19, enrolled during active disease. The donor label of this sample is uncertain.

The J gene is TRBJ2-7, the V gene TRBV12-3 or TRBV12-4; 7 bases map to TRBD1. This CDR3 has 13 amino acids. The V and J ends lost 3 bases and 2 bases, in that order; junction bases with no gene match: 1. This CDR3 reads CASSLTGPYEQYF. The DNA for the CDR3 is TGTGCCAGCAGTTTGACAGGGCCCTACGAGCAGTACTTC.

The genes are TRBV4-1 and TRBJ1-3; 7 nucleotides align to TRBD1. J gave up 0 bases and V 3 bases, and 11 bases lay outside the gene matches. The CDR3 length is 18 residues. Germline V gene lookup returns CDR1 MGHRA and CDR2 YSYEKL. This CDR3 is CASSQNPGQPSSGNTIYF. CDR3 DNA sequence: TGCGCCAGCAGCCAGAACCCGGGACAGCCAAGCTCTGGAAACACCATATATTTT.

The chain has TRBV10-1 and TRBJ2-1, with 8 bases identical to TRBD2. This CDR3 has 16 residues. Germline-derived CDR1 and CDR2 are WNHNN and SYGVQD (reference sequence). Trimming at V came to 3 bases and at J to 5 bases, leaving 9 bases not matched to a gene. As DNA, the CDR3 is TGCGCCAGCAGTGATCAAGCGGGAGTTAGGCACAATGAGCAGTTCTTC. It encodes CASSDQAGVRHNEQFF.

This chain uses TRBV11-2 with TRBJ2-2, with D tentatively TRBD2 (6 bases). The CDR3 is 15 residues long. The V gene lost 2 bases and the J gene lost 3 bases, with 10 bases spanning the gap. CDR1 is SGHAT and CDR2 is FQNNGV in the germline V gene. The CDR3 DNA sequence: TGTGCCAGCAGCTTACGCGGGGCCGACACCGGGGAGCTGTTTTTT. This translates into CASSLRGADTGELFF.

CDR3 residues: CATRDTSQETQYF. In DNA, the CDR3 is TGTGCCACCCGGGACACAAGCCAAGAGACCCAGTACTTC. The chain recombines TRBV6-6 with TRBJ2-5, with D possibly being TRBD1 (6 bases). The germline V gene has CDR1 MNHNY and CDR2 SVGAGI (reference sequence). This CDR3 has 13 residues. V was cut by 10 bases and J by 1 base, with 13 bases left in between.

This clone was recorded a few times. The CDR3 nucleotides read TGCGCCAGCAGCCCCGGACAGGGCGCATATCAGCCCCAGCATTTT. Translating gives CASSPGQGAYQPQHF. The J gene is TRBJ1-5, the V gene TRBV5-1, with 8 bases aligning to TRBD1. This CDR3 is built from 15 residues. V lost 4 bases, J lost 5 bases, and 8 bases stayed unmatched. Per germline, CDR1 SGHRS and CDR2 YFSETQ.

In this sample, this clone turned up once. As DNA, the CDR3 is TGCGCCAGCAGCTTGGATAGGGCAGGGGGCAACACTGAAGCTTTCTTT. The encoded protein is CASSLDRAGGNTEAFF. The J gene is TRBJ1-1, the V gene TRBV5-1; TRBD1 aligns across 8 bases. With V trimmed by 0 bases and J by 2 bases, 6 bases remained unmatched. Germline values: CDR1 SGHRS, CDR2 YFSETQ. The CDR3 runs to 16 residues. Supplemented by reference TRBV5-1 and TRBJ1-1, the full variable domain reads KAGVTQTPRYLIKTRGQQVTLSCSPISGHRSVSWYQQTPGQGLQFLFEYFSETQRNKGNFPGRFSGRQFSNSRSEMNVSTLELGDSALYLCASSLDRAGGNTEAFFGQGTRLTVV.

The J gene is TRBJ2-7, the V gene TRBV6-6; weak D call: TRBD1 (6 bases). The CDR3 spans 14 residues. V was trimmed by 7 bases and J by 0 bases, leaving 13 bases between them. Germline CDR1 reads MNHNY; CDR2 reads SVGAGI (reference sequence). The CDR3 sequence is CASNTGTNSYEQYF. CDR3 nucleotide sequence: TGTGCCAGCAACACAGGGACCAACTCCTACGAGCAGTACTTC.

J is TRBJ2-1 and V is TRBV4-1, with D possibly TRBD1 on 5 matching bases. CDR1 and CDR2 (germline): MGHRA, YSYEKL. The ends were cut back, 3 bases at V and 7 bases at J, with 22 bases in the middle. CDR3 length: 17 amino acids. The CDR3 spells CASSHGIQRGRGNEQFF. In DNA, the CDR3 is TGCGCCAGCAGCCACGGTATCCAGAGAGGAAGGGGTAATGAGCAGTTCTTC.

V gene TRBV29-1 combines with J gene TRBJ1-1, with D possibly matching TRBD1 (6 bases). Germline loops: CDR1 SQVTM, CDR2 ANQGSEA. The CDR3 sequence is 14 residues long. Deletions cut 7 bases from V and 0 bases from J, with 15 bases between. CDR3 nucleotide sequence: TGCAGCGCCAGGGGACGATTGATGAACACTGAAGCTTTCTTT. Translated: CSARGRLMNTEAFF.

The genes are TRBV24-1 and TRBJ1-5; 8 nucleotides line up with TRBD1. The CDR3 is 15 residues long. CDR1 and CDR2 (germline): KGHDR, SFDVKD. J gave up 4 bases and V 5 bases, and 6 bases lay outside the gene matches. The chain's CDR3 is CATSAGGQGNQPQHF. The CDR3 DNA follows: TGTGCCACCAGTGCAGGGGGCCAAGGTAATCAGCCCCAGCATTTT.

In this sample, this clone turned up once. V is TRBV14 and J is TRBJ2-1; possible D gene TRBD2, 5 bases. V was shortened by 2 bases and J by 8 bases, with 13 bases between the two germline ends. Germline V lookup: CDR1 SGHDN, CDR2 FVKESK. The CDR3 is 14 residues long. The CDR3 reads CASSQFGSVDEQFF. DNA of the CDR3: TGTGCCAGCAGCCAATTTGGTAGCGTCGATGAGCAGTTCTTC. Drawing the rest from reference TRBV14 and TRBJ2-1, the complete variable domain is EAGVTQFPSHSVIEKGQTVTLRCDPISGHDNLYWYRRVMGKEIKFLLHFVKESKQDESGMPNNRFLAERTGGTYSTLKVQPAELEDSGVYFCASSQFGSVDEQFFGPGTRLTVL.

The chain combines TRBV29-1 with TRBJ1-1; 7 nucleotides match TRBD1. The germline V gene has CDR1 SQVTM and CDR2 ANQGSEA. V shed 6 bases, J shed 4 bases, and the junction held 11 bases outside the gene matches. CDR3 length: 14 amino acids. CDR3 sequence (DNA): TGCAGCGTGCTACGACAGGGCTCTGGCACTGAAGCTTTCTTT. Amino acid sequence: CSVLRQGSGTEAFF. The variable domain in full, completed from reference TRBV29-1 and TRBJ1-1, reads SAVISQKPSRDICQRGTSLTIQCQVDSQVTMMFWYRQQPGQSLTLIATANQGSEATYESGFVIDKFPISRPNLTFSTLTVSNMSPEDSSIYLCSVLRQGSGTEAFFGQGTRLTVV.

The CDR3 is CASSGQGAEKLFF. CDR3 sequence (DNA): TGTGCCAGCTCCGGACAGGGGGCGGAAAAACTGTTTTTT. V gene TRBV19 combines with J gene TRBJ1-4; TRBD1 matches at 11 bases. After removal of 9 bases from V and 8 bases from J, the junction contained 5 bases not matched to a gene. CDR1 is LNHDA, CDR2 SQIVND, per germline (reference sequence). The CDR3 sequence is 13 residues long. Supplemented by reference TRBV19 and TRBJ1-4, the full variable domain reads DGGITQSPKYLFRKEGQNVTLSCEQNLNHDAMYWYRQDPGQGLRLIYYSQIVNDFQKGDIAEGYSVSREKKESFPLTVTSAQKNPTAFYLCASSGQGAEKLFFGSGTQLSVL.

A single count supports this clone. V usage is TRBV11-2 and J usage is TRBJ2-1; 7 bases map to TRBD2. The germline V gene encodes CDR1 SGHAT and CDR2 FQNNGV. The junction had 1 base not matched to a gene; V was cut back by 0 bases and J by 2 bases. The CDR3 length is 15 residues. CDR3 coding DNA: TGTGCCAGCAGCTTAGATCGGGAGGCCTACAATGAGCAGTTCTTC. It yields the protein CASSLDREAYNEQFF. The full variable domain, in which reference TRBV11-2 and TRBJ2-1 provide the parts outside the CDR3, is EAGVAQSPRYKIIEKRQSVAFWCNPISGHATLYWYQQILGQGPKLLIQFQNNGVVDDSQLPKDRFSAERLKGVDSTLKIQPAKLEDSAVYLCASSLDREAYNEQFFGPGTRLTVL.

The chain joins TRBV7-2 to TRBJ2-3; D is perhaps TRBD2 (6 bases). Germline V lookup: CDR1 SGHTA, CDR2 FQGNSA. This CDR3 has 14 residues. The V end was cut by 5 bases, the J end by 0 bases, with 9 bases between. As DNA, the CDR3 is TGTGCCAGCAGCCCCGGGACTAGCACAGATACGCAGTATTTT. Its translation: CASSPGTSTDTQYF.

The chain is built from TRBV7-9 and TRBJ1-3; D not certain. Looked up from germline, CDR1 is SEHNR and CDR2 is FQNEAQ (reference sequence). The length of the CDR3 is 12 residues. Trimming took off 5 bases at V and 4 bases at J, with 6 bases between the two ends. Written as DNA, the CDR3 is TGTGCCAGCAGCCGTACAGGAAACACCATATATTTT. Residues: CASSRTGNTIYF.

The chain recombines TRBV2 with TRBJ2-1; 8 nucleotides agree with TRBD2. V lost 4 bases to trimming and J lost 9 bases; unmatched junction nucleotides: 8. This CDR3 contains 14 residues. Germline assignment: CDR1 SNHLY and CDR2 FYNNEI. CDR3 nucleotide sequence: TGTGCCAGCAGTGTCTCAGCGGGAGTCTCTGAGCAGTTCTTC. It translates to CASSVSAGVSEQFF. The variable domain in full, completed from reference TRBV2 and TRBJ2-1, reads EPEVTQTPSHQVTQMGQEVILRCVPISNHLYFYWYRQILGQKVEFLVSFYNNEISEKSEIFDDQFSVERPDGSNFTLKIRSTKLEDSAMYFCASSVSAGVSEQFFGPGTRLTVL.

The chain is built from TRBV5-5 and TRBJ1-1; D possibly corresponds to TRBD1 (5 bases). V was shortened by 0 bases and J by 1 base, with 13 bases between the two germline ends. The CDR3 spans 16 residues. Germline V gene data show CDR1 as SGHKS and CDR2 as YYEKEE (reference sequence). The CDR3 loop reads CASSLDRPLPNTEAFF. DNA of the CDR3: TGTGCCAGCAGCTTGGACAGGCCTCTCCCGAACACTGAAGCTTTCTTT.

The CDR3 nucleotides are TGTGCCAGTACTCAATCACCGCCCACATTTCAATCTGGCTATGGCTACACCTTC. Translated: CASTQSPPTFQSGYGYTF. The J gene is TRBJ1-2, the V gene TRBV19; D remains unclear. Trimming took off 7 bases at V and 4 bases at J, with 28 bases between the two ends. CDR3 length: 18 amino acids. CDR1 is LNHDA and CDR2 is SQIVND in the germline V gene (reference sequence).

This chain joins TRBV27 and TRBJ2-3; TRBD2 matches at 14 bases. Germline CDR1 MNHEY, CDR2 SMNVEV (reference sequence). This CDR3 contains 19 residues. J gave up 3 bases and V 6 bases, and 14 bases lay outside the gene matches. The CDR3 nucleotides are TGTGCCAGCAGGATTGAGAAGGACGGACTAGCGGGGGGTACAGATACGCAGTATTTT. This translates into CASRIEKDGLAGGTDTQYF.

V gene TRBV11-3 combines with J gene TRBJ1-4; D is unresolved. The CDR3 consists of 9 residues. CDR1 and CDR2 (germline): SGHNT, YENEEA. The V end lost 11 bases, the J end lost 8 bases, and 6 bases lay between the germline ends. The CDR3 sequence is CASAEKLFF. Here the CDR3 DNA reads TGTGCCTCCGCGGAAAAACTGTTTTTT.